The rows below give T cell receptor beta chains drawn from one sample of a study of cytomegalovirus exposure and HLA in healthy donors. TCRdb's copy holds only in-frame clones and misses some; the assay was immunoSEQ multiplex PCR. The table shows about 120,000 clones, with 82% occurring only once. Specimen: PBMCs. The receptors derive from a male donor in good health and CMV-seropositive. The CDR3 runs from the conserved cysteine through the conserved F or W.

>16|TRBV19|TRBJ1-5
CASSTGQGRWTKPQHF
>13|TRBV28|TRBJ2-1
CASSFNPSGSQFF
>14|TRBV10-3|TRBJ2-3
CAISGERETDTQYF
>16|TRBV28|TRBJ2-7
CASSSPWGFGDYEQYF
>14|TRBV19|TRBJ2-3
CASSIDPRTDTQYF
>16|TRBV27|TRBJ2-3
CASSFGAGRAADTQYF
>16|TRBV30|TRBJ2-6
CAWSGGPRSGANVLTF
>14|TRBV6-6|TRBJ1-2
CASTIPGVGYGYTF
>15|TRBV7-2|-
CASSPRGQTNYEQYF
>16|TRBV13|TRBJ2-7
CASTETGTSGSYEQYF
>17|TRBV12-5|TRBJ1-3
CASGPHLQGEPGNTIYF
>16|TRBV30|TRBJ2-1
CAWSAAGSQPKDEQFF
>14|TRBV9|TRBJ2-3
CASTSGRVTDTQYF
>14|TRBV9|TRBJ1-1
CASSVEGLNTEAFF
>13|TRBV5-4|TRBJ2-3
CASSLGLADTQYF
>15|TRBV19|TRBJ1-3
CASKNRDDSGNTIYF
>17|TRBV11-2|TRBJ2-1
CASSLAPGTSGYNEQFF
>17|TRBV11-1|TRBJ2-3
CASSTGLAEPSTDTQYF
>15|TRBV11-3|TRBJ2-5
CASSLEGQGGETQYF
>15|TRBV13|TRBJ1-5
CASSLAGQPNQPQHF
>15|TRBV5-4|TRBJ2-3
CASSFRTSATDTQYF
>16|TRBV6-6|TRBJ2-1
CASSYSSSRGFKEQFF
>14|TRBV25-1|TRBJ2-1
CASKSGRQYNEQFF
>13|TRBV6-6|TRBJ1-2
CASSVGQSYGYTF
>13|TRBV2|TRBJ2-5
CASNSLVQETQYF
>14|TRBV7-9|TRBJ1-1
CASSSRRGNTEAFF
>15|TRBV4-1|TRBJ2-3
CASSPVAGATDTQYF
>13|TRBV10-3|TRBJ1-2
CAISGGTGWGYTF
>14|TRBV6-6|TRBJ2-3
CASSLGQITDTQYF
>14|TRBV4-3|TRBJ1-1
CASSPAGPGSEAFF
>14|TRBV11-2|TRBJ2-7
CASSLGSGPYEQYF
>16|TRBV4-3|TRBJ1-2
CASSQDGGGGNYGYTF
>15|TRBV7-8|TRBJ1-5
CASSLEQGQGQPQHF
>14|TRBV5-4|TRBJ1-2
CASSLEAGVDGYTF
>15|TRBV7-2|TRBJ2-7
CASSWTSGSPSEQYF
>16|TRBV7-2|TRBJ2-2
CASSPRLAGGPGELFF
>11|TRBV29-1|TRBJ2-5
CSASREETQYF
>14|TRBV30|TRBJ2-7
CAWSVWDTSYEQYF
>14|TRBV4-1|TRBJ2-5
CASSQSPGQETQYF
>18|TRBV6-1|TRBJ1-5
CASSEAKLRSRGNQPQHF
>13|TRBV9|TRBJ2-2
CASNGANTGELFF
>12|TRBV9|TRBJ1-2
CASSGQNYGYTF
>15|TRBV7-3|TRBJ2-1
CASSLTLGQGNEQFF
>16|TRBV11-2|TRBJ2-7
CASSLDSGHFPLEQYF
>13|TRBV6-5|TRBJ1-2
CASSRDRGYGYTF
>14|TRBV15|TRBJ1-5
CATSRGQLNQPQHF
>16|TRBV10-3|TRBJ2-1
CAISVRSSGSLNEQFF
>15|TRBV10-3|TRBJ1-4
CAISSQGTGHEKLFF
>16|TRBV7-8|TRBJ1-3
CASSSQGGATGNTIYF
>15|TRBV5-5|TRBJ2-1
CASSFRTSGSDEQFF
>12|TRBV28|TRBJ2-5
CATAFSAETQYF
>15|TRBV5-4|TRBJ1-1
CASSSAKGRRTEAFF
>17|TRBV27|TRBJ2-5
CASSFLGTGGESETQYF
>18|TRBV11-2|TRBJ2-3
CASNGLAGGFRGTDTQYF
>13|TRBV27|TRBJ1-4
CASGGQGNEKLFF
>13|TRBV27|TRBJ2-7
CASSWDRGYEQYF
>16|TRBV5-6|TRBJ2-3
CASSSLTSPYTDTQYF
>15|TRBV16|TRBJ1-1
CASSLTTGPNTEAFF
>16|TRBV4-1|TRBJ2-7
CASIAKTGDTSYEQYF